These T cell receptor beta chains were read from a single sample in a study of blood T cell repertoires in COVID-19. TCRdb's table, derived via immunoSEQ multiplex PCR, lists solely in-frame clones and lacks some. Altogether about 430,000 clones are present, 70% to 90% being singletons, with the ten largest covering about 1.5%. Sequenced sample: PBMCs or T cells enriched from blood (not recorded which). These receptors all stem from a woman aged 18-29 years who had been exposed to COVID-19. Each CDR3 is given with its conserved first and last residue. The D gene is left open where the match is weak. Part of the rows lack a size; the others show once, few, many or a class for expanded clones.

J: TRBJ1-5
D: -
size: -
V: TRBV29-1
CDR3: CSVMPGFNQPQHF
DNA: TGCAGCGTTATGCCGGGTTTTAATCAGCCCCAGCATTTT

J: TRBJ1-1
D: -
size: -
V: TRBV18
CDR3: CASSPQELMNTEAFF
DNA: TGTGCCAGCTCACCACAAGAACTCATGAACACTGAAGCTTTCTTT

J: TRBJ2-7
D: -
size: -
V: TRBV21-1
CDR3: CASSNAASGRPSFEQYF
DNA: TGTGCCAGCAGCAATGCGGCTAGCGGGAGGCCCTCCTTCGAGCAGTACTTC

J: TRBJ2-1
D: TRBD2
size: -
V: TRBV19
CDR3: CASSPSGRVDYNEQFF
DNA: TGTGCCAGTAGCCCTAGCGGGAGGGTAGACTACAATGAGCAGTTCTTC

J: TRBJ1-5
D: TRBD1
size: -
V: TRBV5-6
CDR3: CASSLGQVEQPQHF
DNA: TGTGCCAGCAGCTTAGGACAGGTTGAACAGCCCCAGCATTTT

J: TRBJ2-7
D: -
size: -
V: TRBV6-5
CDR3: CASSYTRGPTYEQYF
DNA: TGTGCCAGCAGTTACACAAGGGGTCCCACCTACGAGCAGTACTTC

J: TRBJ2-1
D: TRBD2
size: -
V: TRBV19
CDR3: CATTRSGGAFNEQFF
DNA: TGTGCCACTACACGTAGCGGGGGGGCTTTCAATGAGCAGTTCTTC

J: TRBJ1-6
D: TRBD1
size: -
V: TRBV7-2
CDR3: CASSLVQGAASPLHF
DNA: TGTGCCAGCAGCTTAGTACAGGGGGCTGCTTCACCCCTCCACTTT

J: TRBJ1-2
D: -
size: -
V: TRBV2
CDR3: CASSESLDTRANYGYTF
DNA: TGTGCCAGCAGTGAAAGTTTGGACACACGAGCTAACTATGGCTACACCTTC

J: TRBJ1-6
D: -
size: once
V: TRBV18
CDR3: CASSPFSGDNSPLHF
DNA: TGTGCCAGCTCACCCTTCAGCGGAGATAATTCACCCCTCCACTTT

J: TRBJ2-2
D: TRBD1
size: -
V: TRBV7-8
CDR3: CASSWSGQGAAGELFF
DNA: TGTGCCAGCAGCTGGTCCGGACAGGGGGCGGCCGGGGAGCTGTTTTTT

J: TRBJ2-7
D: -
size: -
V: TRBV7-9
CDR3: CASSPPTGSSYEQYF
DNA: TGTGCCAGCAGCCCCCCCACTGGGAGCTCCTACGAGCAGTACTTC

J: TRBJ2-1
D: -
size: once
V: TRBV28
CDR3: CASSLGHPNEQFF
DNA: TGTGCCAGCAGTTTAGGCCACCCAAATGAGCAGTTCTTC

J: TRBJ1-1
D: TRBD1
size: -
V: TRBV7-8
CDR3: CASRYGQGATEAFF
DNA: TGTGCCAGCAGGTACGGACAGGGGGCCACTGAAGCTTTCTTT

J: TRBJ2-5
D: -
size: -
V: TRBV29-1
CDR3: CSVLFQGETQYF
DNA: TGCAGCGTACTATTTCAGGGGGAGACCCAGTACTTC

J: TRBJ2-1
D: -
size: -
V: TRBV5-6
CDR3: CASRPRGTVDNEQFF
DNA: TGTGCCAGCAGACCACGCGGGACAGTGGACAATGAGCAGTTCTTC

J: TRBJ1-2
D: -
size: -
V: TRBV2
CDR3: CASTPSTAQNYGYTF
DNA: TGTGCCAGCACCCCCTCGACAGCGCAAAACTATGGCTACACCTTC

J: TRBJ2-1
D: -
size: -
V: TRBV19
CDR3: CASSIPPDYNEQFF
DNA: TGTGCCAGTAGTATTCCGCCAGACTACAATGAGCAGTTCTTC